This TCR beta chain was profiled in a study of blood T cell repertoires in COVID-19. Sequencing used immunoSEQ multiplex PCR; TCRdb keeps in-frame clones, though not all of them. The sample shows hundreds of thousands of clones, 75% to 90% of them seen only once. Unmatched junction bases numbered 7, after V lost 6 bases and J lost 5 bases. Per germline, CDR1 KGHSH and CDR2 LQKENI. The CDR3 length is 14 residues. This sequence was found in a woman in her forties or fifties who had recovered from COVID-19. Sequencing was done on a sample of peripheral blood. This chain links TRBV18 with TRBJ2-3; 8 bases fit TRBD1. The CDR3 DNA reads TGTGCCAGCTCGCGGACAGGGAAGATAGATACGCAGTATTTT. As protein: CASSRTGKIDTQYF. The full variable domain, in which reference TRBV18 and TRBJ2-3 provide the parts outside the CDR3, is NAGVMQNPRHLVRRRGQEARLRCSPMKGHSHVYWYRQLPEEGLKFMVYLQKENIIDESGMPKERFSAEFPKEGPSILRIQQVVRGDSAAYFCASSRTGKIDTQYFGPGTRLTVL.